The present T cell receptor (beta chain) was sequenced within a study of T cells in Graves' hyperthyroidism and ophthalmopathy. The wider study: Prior to any treatment, at the point of initial diagnosis, peripheral blood was collected.

There are many counts of this clonotype. The antigen remains unidentified. Broader study findings: Expanded thyroid clonotypes (above 0.001) were mostly also found in blood. A 13 V-J signature model discriminated ophthalmopathy versus stable hyperthyroidism.

What was amplified from RNA transcripts were TCR beta CDR3 regions. HTBI primers were employed in a first-round RT-PCR of the TCR CDR3. A single record per CDR3 protein comes from TCRdb applying MiXCR to the multiplex PCR reads. This table has around 350,000 distinct CDR3 sequences, roughly 14% appearing once. Ophthalmopathy cases met thresholds of Clinical Activity Score at least 3, NOSPECS grade at least 4 and duration under 3 months. Germline lookup yields CDR1 MGHRA and CDR2 YSYEKL. Trimming pared 1 base from V and 4 bases from J, leaving 8 bases between. The CDR3 consists of 13 residues. The sequenced material came from blood. This clonotype was sampled from a woman in her twenties or thirties with Graves' ophthalmopathy. This chain uses TRBV4-1 with TRBJ2-7; a possible D gene is TRBD1 (6 bases). This CDR3 is CASSQGGTYEQYF. As DNA, the CDR3 is TGCGCCAGCAGCCAAGGGGGGACATACGAGCAGTACTTC.